This section outlines one T cell receptor beta chain sequence together with its context. Authors' processing steps: Reference gene primers were amplified, and this amplification served to estimate nucleated cell counts. The repertoire was sequenced with immunoSEQ multiplex PCR; TCRdb's copy has only in-frame clones and lacks some. V, J and clone size are those of that table, while D and trimming were read from the DNA. The sample has approximately 65,000 clones; around three quarters are singletons. CDR3 length equals 15 residues. Germline V gene sequence: CDR1 SEHNR, CDR2 FQNEAQ (reference sequence). V shed 1 base and J shed 4 bases, with 13 bases lying between them. This record belongs to a study of blood T cell repertoires in COVID-19. Study-wide context: The United States, Italy and Spain supplied acute and convalescent COVID-19 samples. From T cells, B-cell-depleted T cells, or PBMCs came the material, which was cDNA or gDNA.

The TCR sequence derives from a human donor in a cohort sampled during active COVID-19. The V and J genes are TRBV7-9 and TRBJ2-5, with D perhaps matching TRBD2 (6 bases). The sequenced sample was peripheral blood. This CDR3 reads CASSLGVAGRETQYF. CDR3 bases: TGTGCCAGCAGCTTAGGCGTGGCGGGACGAGAGACCCAGTACTTC.